This TCR beta chain was sequenced for a study of cytomegalovirus exposure and HLA in healthy donors. Findings and limits, study-wide: Associated with cytomegalovirus, according to the listing, were some 180 TCR beta chains.

Remarks on this clone: The antigen remains unidentified.

V shed 5 bases and J 1 base; nucleotides not matched to a gene: 11. Germline-derived CDR1 and CDR2 are LNHDA and SQIVND (reference sequence). This CDR3 comprises 18 residues. Assay used: immunoSEQ multiplex PCR; TCRdb lists only in-frame clones, some missing. In the table there are fewer than 90,000 clones, roughly 94% of which are singletons. The chain carries TRBV19 and TRBJ2-4, with TRBD2 identical over 10 bases. Sample: PBMCs. The origin of this receptor is a woman aged 18-30 years in good health and CMV-seropositive. The DNA for the CDR3 is TGTGCCAGTAGTGACGCTAGCGGGAGTAAAGGGGCCAAAAACATTCAGTACTTC. This codes for CASSDASGSKGAKNIQYF.